The present T cell receptor (beta chain) was sequenced within a study of beta chain features in type 1 diabetes. At the level of the study: The examined sorted cells totaled roughly 110,000,000 across samples.

The CDR3 covers 15 residues. The ends were cut back, 5 bases at V and 4 bases at J, with 20 bases in the middle. The germline gives CDR1 SQVTM, CDR2 ANQGSEA. The authors reverse transcribed all of the isolated RNA, so sequencing captured expressed TCRB transcripts. TCRdb's copy holds only in-frame clones and misses some; the assay was immunoSEQ multiplex PCR. The profile shows around 400,000 clones, roughly 15% of them singletons. This receptor was taken from a woman aged 18-29 years in good health. The rearrangement links TRBV29-1 to TRBJ1-1; D not certain. Sequenced sample: naive CD4+ T cells from blood. CDR3 coding DNA: TGCAGCGTTCGGGCTTGGGTTTCAGCGGGCACTGAAGCTTTCTTT. As protein: CSVRAWVSAGTEAFF.